This T cell receptor (beta chain) derives from a study of early T cells in non-severe SARS-CoV-2 infection. TCRdb fed the 5' RACE reads into MiXCR, producing one record per CDR3 protein. Seen here are under 30,000 distinct CDR3 sequences, approximately 5.4% observed once, and the top ten hold 11%. This clonotype was seen repeatedly, ten times or more. The sequenced sample consisted of whole blood. This TCR was recovered from an adult who was a healthcare worker with PCR-confirmed SARS-CoV-2 infection or an uninfected control (not recorded which).

The CDR3 nucleotides read TGTGCCAGCACCTCCCCGGGGGGACAGGGGATAGTGGACACTGAAGCTTTCTTT. Amino acids: CASTSPGGQGIVDTEAFF. The gene calls are TRBV7-9 and TRBJ1-1; 10 bases match TRBD1. Looked up from germline, CDR1 is SEHNR and CDR2 is FQNEAQ (reference sequence). CDR3 length equals 18 residues. V was pared by 7 bases and J by 3 bases, with 17 bases of the junction left unmatched.